Here is one T cell receptor beta chain with its context. The antigen remains unidentified. Each CDR3 protein gets one entry after TCRdb re-called the RT-PCR reads with MiXCR. This sample has about 620,000 distinct CDR3 sequences, with about 12% found just once. The data were obtained in a study of response to subunit inactivated influenza vaccine. General study results and limits: Each seasonal flu vaccination may recruit only limited new T cells, authors suggested.

The input for sequencing was PBMCs from blood, taken on the day of vaccination. This TCR was recovered from a man aged 45-65 years who received an inactivated influenza vaccine.

CDR3 sequence: CASSLRLAGVGTQYF. The CDR3 DNA sequence: TGTGCCAGCAGTTTGAGGCTAGCGGGAGTTGGGACCCAGTACTTC. The chain carries TRBV12-3 or TRBV12-4 and TRBJ2-5; 10 bases are a match to TRBD2. The CDR3 runs to 15 residues. V lost 3 bases to trimming and J lost 7 bases; unmatched junction nucleotides: 8.